This TCR beta chain emerged from a study of Graves' ophthalmopathy and Graves' hyperthyroidism. The ends were cut back, 5 bases at V and 2 bases at J, with 15 bases in the middle. The CDR3 is 15 residues long. Ophthalmopathy was moderately-to-severely active, CAS at least 3, NOSPECS at least 4, lasting under 3 months. Clinical symptoms, serum thyroxine, TRAb, thyroid ultrasound and orbital computed tomography were relied on for diagnosis. Using RNA transcripts, the TCR beta CDR3 regions were amplified. HTBI primers were employed in first-round RT-PCR, then a second-round multiplex PCR followed. TCRdb called the multiplex PCR reads again in MiXCR, with one record for every CDR3 protein. The data contain about 410,000 distinct CDR3 sequences, around 18% of them singletons.

Sequenced: peripheral blood. This rearrangement joins TRBV12-3 or TRBV12-4 to TRBJ1-1, with a weak D call TRBD1 (5 bases). The receptor's source is a woman between 18 and 29 years old with Graves' ophthalmopathy. The CDR3 bases are TGTGCCAGCAGTGCGGACACGAATCCAAACACTGAAGCTTTCTTT. This codes for CASSADTNPNTEAFF.